This entry concerns a single TCR beta chain. Its antigen is undetermined. Germline lookup yields CDR1 SGDLS and CDR2 YYNGEE. The CDR3 contains 14 residues. The V gene lost 3 bases and the J gene lost 2 bases, with 8 bases spanning the gap. The data originate from a study of T cell responses to AZD1222 COVID-19 vaccine. The study's findings and limits: Once two AZD1222 doses were given, Spike-specific TCR breadth and depth went up. Donors were chiefly white British, with a greater number of females, and clonal diversity was perhaps underestimated.

The protocol was immunoSEQ multiplex PCR, while the TCRdb copy is restricted to in-frame clones and leaves out a portion. This sample yields about 180,000 clones, of which roughly 91% are seen a single time; roughly 2% belongs to the top ten. The specimen was peripheral blood, collected 28 days after the second AZD1222 dose. V is TRBV9 and J is TRBJ2-2; no firm D call. This TCR was sampled from an adult who received the AZD1222 COVID-19 vaccine. The CDR3 bases are TGTGCCAGCAGCGGTCGGATTAACACCGGGGAGCTGTTTTTT. Encoded protein: CASSGRINTGELFF. Combining the CDR3 with reference TRBV9 and TRBJ2-2 gives the whole variable domain DSGVTQTPKHLITATGQRVTLRCSPRSGDLSVYWYQQSLDQGLQFLIQYYNGEERAKGNILERFSAQQFPDLHSELNLSSLELGDSALYFCASSGRINTGELFFGEGSRLTVL.